The T cell receptor beta chain under discussion was sequenced for a study of siplizumab effects on memory and regulatory T cells (dated by TCRdb to the late 2010s). About the study as a whole: The study examined how the anti-CD2 antibody siplizumab affects alloreactive T-cell subsets in allogeneic mixed lymphocyte reactions built from human PBMCs.

To note about this clone: Its antigen remains unidentified. The sample holds no much larger clone one base away, and base qualities are not on file.

Sorted unstimulated T cells and proliferating T cells recovered from mixed lymphocyte reactions were subjected to TCRbeta CDR3 sequencing. Fresh whole blood from approximately ten HLA-typed healthy donors was used to isolate PBMCs. General findings and caveats noted by the study authors: Sequences below about 10^-5 frequency were poorly captured, so only a minor fraction of alloreactive clones could be mapped to unstimulated subsets. A naive or memory phenotype could not be assigned to roughly 75-96% of proliferating CD4+ or CD8+ clones. The cumulative frequency of alloreactive sequences that could be traced back to unstimulated CD4+ memory T cells was significantly reduced by siplizumab. No functional confirmation was obtained for the suppressive function of proliferating Tregs from siplizumab cultures. Unstimulated naive T cells appeared to be more diverse than memory T cells, and naive cells seemed to make a substantial contribution to the alloresponse. Among mappable alloreactive CD4+ clones, the Treg-derived fraction averaged 68.8% with siplizumab versus 25% to 30% in control reactions.

CDR1 and CDR2, per the germline V gene (reference sequence), are GTSNPN and SVGIG. The CDR3 runs 15 amino acids, cysteine and phenylalanine included. Left in the record is the CDR3 DNA by itself, 45 bases read in frame from the first base. V is shortened by 0 bases, J by 0 bases, and the region joining them spans 9 bases. The library was built by means of the immunoSEQ multiplex PCR assay. Some 100,000 TCR templates per sample were assayed by the deep sequencing platform. Genomic DNA extracted from sorted T cells was the material used for TCRbeta CDR3 sequencing. As for the original processing: The R programming language was used for clonal analysis of the TCRbeta CDR3 data. Alloreactive CD4+ and CD8+ clones were defined by comparing unstimulated samples with post-reaction CFSE-low samples. Alloreactive CD4+ clones were assigned to regulatory or non-regulatory origin by matching sequences to sorted unstimulated Treg and non-Treg repertoires. TCRdb mirrors the immuneACCESS table, restricted to in-frame sequences. Some clones are absent from its copies; in checked studies, under half trace to an unresolved V gene, and the reason for the others is unknown. V and J calls and clone size are as listed in that table; D and trimming were resolved from the DNA. Across this sample there are some 100,000 clones, with 93% seen only once. 6% to 7% of the sample goes to the ten largest clones.

The chain was built from TRBV30 and TRBJ1-5, with the D gene not clear enough to name. The receptor's source is a human donor in good health. Sequenced material: CD8+ T cells sorted from blood. The DNA is as follows: TGTGCCTGGAGTGTAGGGTCCTTTAGCAATCAGCCCCAGCATTTT. The translation is CAWSVGSFSNQPQHF.